The next 27 T cell receptor beta chains were all read from a single sample in a study of blood T cell repertoires in COVID-19. Repertoires were generated with immunoSEQ multiplex PCR, while TCRdb's copy carries only in-frame clones and drops some. The sample carries around 260,000 clones, roughly nine tenths recorded once. The sample consisted of peripheral blood. These receptors originate from a woman younger than 45 with COVID-19, enrolled during active disease.

The rearrangement uses TRBV5-4 and TRBJ1-3, with 9 bases fitting TRBD1. CDR3 length equals 15 residues. With 4 bases clipped from V and 4 bases from J, the junction kept 6 bases outside the gene matches. Germline values: CDR1 SGHNT, CDR2 YYREEE (reference sequence). DNA of the CDR3: TGTGCCAGCAGCATAGACAGGGGGTGGGGAAACACCATATATTTT. Amino acid sequence: CASSIDRGWGNTIYF. Full variable domain (missing parts from reference TRBV5-4 and TRBJ1-3): ETGVTQSPTHLIKTRGQQVTLRCSSQSGHNTVSWYQQALGQGPQFIFQYYREEENGRGNFPPRFSGLQFPNYSSELNVNALELDDSALYLCASSIDRGWGNTIYFGEGSWLTVV.

The J gene is TRBJ2-5, the V gene TRBV2, with D possibly TRBD1 on 5 matching bases. The germline CDR1 and CDR2 sequences are SNHLY and FYNNEI. V was clipped by 5 bases and J by 1 base, with 17 bases between them. CDR3 size: 16 residues. DNA for the CDR3: TGTGCCAGCAGTCCTAAACCGACAGCCCCCCAAGAGACCCAGTACTTC. Its translation is CASSPKPTAPQETQYF.

This rearrangement joins TRBV28 to TRBJ1-6; TRBD1 might be the D (5 bases). V was clipped by 2 bases and J by 6 bases, with 11 bases between them. The CDR3 loop spans 15 amino acids. The germline V gene encodes CDR1 MDHEN and CDR2 SYDVKM. CDR3 amino acids: CASSLRFQGNSPLHF. The CDR3 DNA reads as TGTGCCAGCAGTTTACGTTTCCAGGGTAATTCACCCCTCCACTTT.

The chain recombines TRBV29-1 with TRBJ2-1; 9 bases line up with TRBD2. The CDR3 sequence is 14 residues long. Trimming took 3 bases from V and 5 from J; bases not matched to a gene: 5. Germline V gives CDR1 SQVTM, CDR2 ANQGSEA. CDR3 sequence reads: CSVDQGGRDNEQFF. Here the CDR3 DNA reads TGCAGCGTTGATCAGGGCGGGAGGGACAATGAGCAGTTCTTC.

The genes are TRBV3-1 (or the pseudogene TRBV3-2) and TRBJ2-1; possibly TRBD2 for D (5 bases). Germline CDR1 LGHDT, CDR2 YNNKEL (reference sequence). This CDR3 region has 15 residues. V lost 0 bases to trimming and J lost 6 bases, with 12 bases between them. The CDR3 is CASSQDSVLANEQFF. As DNA, the CDR3 is TGTGCCAGCAGCCAAGATAGCGTGTTAGCCAATGAGCAGTTCTTC.

The chain uses TRBV20-1 and TRBJ1-2; D is undetermined. CDR3 length: 13 amino acids. The V end was cut by 3 bases, the J end by 3 bases, with 11 bases between. Germline V gene lookup returns CDR1 DFQATT and CDR2 SNEGSKA (reference sequence). The CDR3 loop is CSASPPSHYGYTF. CDR3 nucleotides: TGCAGTGCTAGTCCTCCAAGCCACTATGGCTACACCTTC.

The J gene is TRBJ2-7, the V gene TRBV6-5; no reliable D call. This CDR3 is built from 12 residues. V lost 7 bases and J 3 bases, leaving 10 bases between the germline ends. Germline assignment: CDR1 MNHEY and CDR2 SVGAGI. CDR3 sequence: CASNRAIYEQYF. The CDR3 DNA reads TGTGCCAGCAATCGAGCGATCTACGAGCAGTACTTC.

The chain employs TRBV11-2 and TRBJ2-2, with D perhaps matching TRBD1 (6 bases). Per germline, CDR1 SGHAT and CDR2 FQNNGV. This CDR3 is built from 12 residues. Trimming shortened V by 5 bases and J by 10 bases, and 11 bases separated the two germline ends. The DNA of the CDR3 is TGTGCCAGCAGCGCAGGGGTGGTGGAGCTGTTTTTT. This translates into CASSAGVVELFF.

V and J are TRBV18 and TRBJ2-1, with 9 positions matching TRBD1. V was pared by 6 bases and J by 7 bases, with 10 bases of the junction left unmatched. Germline V CDR1 and CDR2: KGHSH, LQKENI. The CDR3 runs 15 residues. The CDR3 nucleotides are TGTGCCAGCTCCCCCCGGACAGGGGAGGTGAATGAGCAGTTCTTC. This gives the protein CASSPRTGEVNEQFF.

V usage is TRBV21-1 and J usage is TRBJ2-4; whether TRBD2, the table's D call, matches the DNA was not checked. TRBV21-1 is marked as a pseudogene. This CDR3 spans 16 amino acids. The CDR3 is CASRITSEQAKNIQYF. CDR3 in DNA: TGTGCCAGCAGGATTACTAGCGAGCAAGCCAAAAACATTCAGTACTTC.

The J gene is TRBJ1-4, the V gene TRBV29-1; 10 positions agree with TRBD1. CDR3 length: 13 amino acids. Germline-derived CDR1 and CDR2 are SQVTM and ANQGSEA. Unmatched junction bases numbered 13, after V lost 8 bases and J lost 13 bases. The CDR3 reads CSQRTGGFIPLFF. In nucleotides, the CDR3 is TGCAGCCAGCGGACAGGGGGTTTTATCCCACTGTTTTTT.

The J gene is TRBJ1-2, the V gene TRBV19; perhaps TRBD1 as D (5 bases). V was cut by 5 bases and J by 8 bases, with 15 bases left in between. The CDR3 runs 13 residues. Germline V gene data show CDR1 as LNHDA and CDR2 as SQIVND (reference sequence). The CDR3 spells CASSVVGVGGYTF. The CDR3 nucleotides read TGTGCCAGTAGTGTGGTAGGGGTAGGGGGCTACACCTTC.

Only a few counts were recorded for this clone. This chain uses TRBV30 with TRBJ1-1; no firm D call. V was shortened by 5 bases and J by 5 bases, with 6 bases between the two germline ends. Germline V gives CDR1 GTSNPN, CDR2 SVGIG (reference sequence). This CDR3 comprises 10 residues. The CDR3 bases are TGTGCCTGGGGAACTACTGAAGCTTTCTTT. This gives the protein CAWGTTEAFF.

The chain is built from TRBV7-7 and TRBJ1-1; 9 bases match TRBD1. Germline CDR1 is SSHAT and CDR2 is FNYEAQ (reference sequence). The junction had 9 bases not matched to a gene; V was cut back by 4 bases and J by 0 bases. The CDR3 totals 17 residues. CDR3 nucleotide sequence: TGTGCCAGCAGCTCGGGACAGGGTGGACTAATGAACACTGAAGCTTTCTTT. It encodes CASSSGQGGLMNTEAFF.

This chain uses TRBV20-1 with TRBJ1-2; D gene uncertain. Germline V lookup: CDR1 DFQATT, CDR2 SNEGSKA (reference sequence). The CDR3 has 11 residues. The V gene lost 1 base and the J gene lost 7 bases, with 7 bases spanning the gap. CDR3 in DNA: TGCAGTGCTAGAGGGAGAAGTGGCTACACCTTC. The encoded protein is CSARGRSGYTF.

The chain recombines TRBV3-1 (or the pseudogene TRBV3-2) with TRBJ2-5; 13 bases align to TRBD2. CDR3 length: 20 residues. The trim removed 0 bases at V and 5 bases at J, leaving 15 bases unmatched. The germline V gene encodes CDR1 LGHDT and CDR2 YNNKEL (reference sequence). CDR3 sequence (DNA): TGTGCCAGCAGCCAAGAGAGGACTAGCGGGAGTGATATGGTTGGTGAGACCCAGTACTTC. Translated: CASSQERTSGSDMVGETQYF.

This clone has just one count. This chain links TRBV7-2 with TRBJ2-1; maybe TRBD2 (5 bases). V lost 1 base, J lost 0 bases, and 19 bases lay in between. The CDR3 loop spans 19 amino acids. The germline CDR1 and CDR2 sequences are SGHTA and FQGNSA. CDR3 region: CASSLDLSRSRGSYNEQFF. The CDR3 coding sequence is TGTGCCAGCAGCTTAGACCTATCTCGGAGCCGGGGCTCCTACAATGAGCAGTTCTTC.

The CDR3 loop is CASSFYSGNTIYF. The CDR3 coding sequence is TGTGCCAGCAGCTTCTACTCCGGAAACACCATATATTTT. The V gene is TRBV5-4, the J gene TRBJ1-3; D gene ambiguous. Germline loops: CDR1 SGHNT, CDR2 YYREEE (reference sequence). V gave up 2 bases and J gave up 4 bases, with 7 bases separating them. The CDR3 totals 13 residues.

V and J are TRBV11-3 and TRBJ2-1; possibly TRBD1 for D (6 bases). The germline V gene has CDR1 SGHNT and CDR2 YENEEA. Trimming removed 5 bases at V and 3 bases at J, with 11 bases between. The CDR3 extends over 14 amino acids. In DNA, the CDR3 is TGTGCCAGCAGCCCTGGGGGCCTCTACAATGAGCAGTTCTTC. Translated: CASSPGGLYNEQFF.

J is TRBJ2-7 and V is TRBV28; a weak D match, TRBD1 (7 bases). The germline V and J ends were trimmed by 6 bases and 5 bases, with 23 bases remaining between them. Germline values: CDR1 MDHEN, CDR2 SYDVKM. The CDR3 length is 16 residues. The CDR3 sequence is CASSPTTRGARHEQYF. Written as DNA, the CDR3 is TGTGCCAGCAGCCCTACTACCAGGGGGGCGCGACACGAGCAGTACTTC.

The chain has TRBV11-2 and TRBJ2-3; 8 bases agree with TRBD2. Germline-derived CDR1 and CDR2 are SGHAT and FQNNGV. V shed 2 bases and J 0 bases; nucleotides not matched to a gene: 10. This CDR3 has 18 residues. CDR3 sequence reads: CASSLSALAGLSTDTQYF. CDR3 sequence (DNA): TGTGCCAGCAGCTTATCCGCCCTAGCGGGCCTTAGCACAGATACGCAGTATTTT.

V gene TRBV13 combines with J gene TRBJ2-7; D might be TRBD2 (6 bases). Trimming removed 2 bases at V and 2 bases at J, with 16 bases between. Germline V gene lookup returns CDR1 PRHDT and CDR2 FYEKMQ (reference sequence). The CDR3 is made up of 16 amino acids. The CDR3 DNA reads as TGTGCCAGCAGCTTATTCACCGGGAGCGCAACCTACGAGCAGTACTTC. This gives the protein CASSLFTGSATYEQYF.

The chain combines TRBV29-1 with TRBJ2-1, with 8 nucleotides matching TRBD2. The CDR3 consists of 14 residues. The junction had 9 bases not matched to a gene; V was cut back by 4 bases and J by 7 bases. Per the germline V gene, CDR1 is SQVTM and CDR2 is ANQGSEA. The CDR3 spells CSVVFQRERNEQFF. The CDR3 DNA reads as TGCAGCGTTGTCTTCCAGCGGGAGCGGAATGAGCAGTTCTTC.

The chain is built from TRBV6-1 and TRBJ2-7, with 10 bases lining up with TRBD2. CDR3 length: 16 amino acids. Germline trimming cut 4 bases from V and 6 bases from J; bases unmatched to any gene: 12. Germline V gene data show CDR1 as MNHNS and CDR2 as SASEGT. The DNA of the CDR3 is TGTGCCAGCAGTGCCAATTCACCGGGACTAGCGCTCGAGCAGTACTTC. Its translation is CASSANSPGLALEQYF.

The rearrangement joins TRBV27 to TRBJ1-5; D may be TRBD1 (6 bases). V lost 6 bases to trimming and J lost 6 bases, with 12 bases between them. The CDR3 spans 13 residues. Germline V gives CDR1 MNHEY, CDR2 SMNVEV (reference sequence). The CDR3 is CASSKQGVQPQHF. DNA of the CDR3: TGTGCCAGCAGCAAACAGGGTGTTCAGCCCCAGCATTTT.

This chain links TRBV7-6 with TRBJ1-5; 7 nucleotides align to TRBD1. Germline V gene sequence: CDR1 SGHVS, CDR2 FNYEAQ. Trimming at V came to 1 base and at J to 5 bases, leaving 8 bases not matched to a gene. The CDR3 is 16 amino acids. CDR3 residues: CASSLGDRDGYQPQHF. The CDR3 DNA reads TGTGCCAGCAGCTTAGGCGACAGGGACGGGTATCAGCCCCAGCATTTT.

The chain couples TRBV18 to TRBJ1-1; D uncertain. Germline V CDR1 and CDR2: KGHSH, LQKENI. The V end was cut by 3 bases, the J end by 5 bases, with 13 bases between. CDR3 length equals 14 residues. CDR3 coding DNA: TGTGCCAGCTCACCCCGGATGAGGGAAACTGAAGCTTTCTTT. Translation: CASSPRMRETEAFF.